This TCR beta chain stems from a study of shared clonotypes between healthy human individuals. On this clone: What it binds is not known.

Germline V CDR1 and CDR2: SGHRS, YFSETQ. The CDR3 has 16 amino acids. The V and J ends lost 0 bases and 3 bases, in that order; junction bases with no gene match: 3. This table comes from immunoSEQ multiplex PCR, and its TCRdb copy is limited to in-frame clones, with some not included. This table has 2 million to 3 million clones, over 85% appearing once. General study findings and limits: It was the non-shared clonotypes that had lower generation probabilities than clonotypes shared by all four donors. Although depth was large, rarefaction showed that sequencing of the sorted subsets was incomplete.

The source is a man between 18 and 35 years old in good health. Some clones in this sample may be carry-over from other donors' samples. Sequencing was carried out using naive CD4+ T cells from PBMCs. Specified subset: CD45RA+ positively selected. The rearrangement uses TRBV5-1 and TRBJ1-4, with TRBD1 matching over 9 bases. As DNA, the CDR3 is TGCGCCAGCAGCTTGGTACAGGGGGCCTCTAATGAAAAACTGTTTTTT. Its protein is CASSLVQGASNEKLFF.